These T cell receptor beta chains were read from a single sample in a study of shared clonotypes between healthy human individuals. TCRdb keeps only in-frame clones here, not all; method: immunoSEQ multiplex PCR. The sample records about 1 million clones, about 75% being singletons. Sequencing was performed on memory CD4+ T cells sorted from blood. The receptors come from a man younger than 35 in good health. Each CDR3 is given with its conserved first and last residue. The D gene is left open where the match is weak. For some rows the clone size is stated as once, few or many, or as a class when expanded; others skip it.

clone_size: -
j_call: TRBJ2-1
v_call: TRBV19
d_call: TRBD2
cdr3_aa: CASSMGTSGVEQFF
cdr3_nt: TGTGCCAGTAGTATGGGGACTAGCGGGGTCGAGCAGTTCTTC

clone_size: -
j_call: TRBJ1-1
v_call: TRBV7-9
d_call: -
cdr3_aa: CASGPSNGWKTEAFF
cdr3_nt: TGTGCCAGCGGGCCCTCTAACGGGTGGAAGACTGAAGCTTTCTTT

clone_size: few
j_call: TRBJ1-6
v_call: TRBV2
d_call: -
cdr3_aa: CASSTDNSPLHF
cdr3_nt: TGTGCCAGCAGTACAGATAATTCACCCCTCCACTTT

clone_size: -
j_call: TRBJ1-1
v_call: TRBV27
d_call: TRBD1
cdr3_aa: CASSFLTTGRGTEAFF
cdr3_nt: TGTGCCAGCAGTTTCTTAACGACAGGGAGGGGAACTGAAGCTTTCTTT

clone_size: -
j_call: TRBJ1-6
v_call: TRBV2
d_call: TRBD1
cdr3_aa: CASSRLSGTGGSSPLHF
cdr3_nt: TGTGCCAGCAGTCGCCTTTCCGGGACAGGGGGCAGTTCACCCCTCCACTTT

clone_size: few
j_call: TRBJ2-4
v_call: TRBV2
d_call: -
cdr3_aa: CASSGQPANIQYF
cdr3_nt: TGTGCCAGCAGTGGGCAGCCAGCGAACATTCAGTACTTC

clone_size: -
j_call: TRBJ1-6
v_call: TRBV28
d_call: -
cdr3_aa: CASGGNSPLHF
cdr3_nt: TGTGCCAGTGGGGGTAATTCACCCCTCCACTTT

clone_size: -
j_call: TRBJ1-5
v_call: TRBV30
d_call: TRBD1
cdr3_aa: CAWADRGNQPQHF
cdr3_nt: TGTGCCTGGGCAGACAGGGGCAATCAGCCCCAGCATTTT

clone_size: -
j_call: TRBJ2-3
v_call: TRBV21-1
d_call: -
cdr3_aa: CASSKFKGDTDTQYF
cdr3_nt: TGTGCCAGCAGCAAATTCAAGGGGGATACAGATACGCAGTATTTT

clone_size: once
j_call: TRBJ1-3
v_call: TRBV30
d_call: TRBD1
cdr3_aa: CAWRSRTGSSGNTIYF
cdr3_nt: TGTGCCTGGAGAAGCCGGACAGGATCTTCTGGAAACACCATATATTTT

clone_size: -
j_call: TRBJ2-1
v_call: TRBV7-9
d_call: TRBD1
cdr3_aa: CASSHRDRAHNEQFF
cdr3_nt: TGTGCCAGCAGCCACCGGGACAGGGCCCACAATGAGCAGTTCTTC

clone_size: -
j_call: TRBJ1-3
v_call: TRBV6-1
d_call: -
cdr3_aa: CASSERRGGTGNTIYF
cdr3_nt: TGTGCCAGCAGTGAAAGAAGGGGGGGCACTGGAAACACCATATATTTT

clone_size: -
j_call: TRBJ1-1
v_call: TRBV5-4
d_call: -
cdr3_aa: CASSPPWGGQNEAFF
cdr3_nt: TGTGCCAGCAGCCCTCCTTGGGGGGGGCAAAATGAGGCTTTCTTT

clone_size: -
j_call: TRBJ2-7
v_call: TRBV27
d_call: TRBD1
cdr3_aa: CASSLWGQGAYEQYF
cdr3_nt: TGTGCCAGCAGTTTATGGGGACAGGGGGCTTACGAGCAGTACTTC

clone_size: once
j_call: TRBJ2-3
v_call: TRBV7-8
d_call: -
cdr3_aa: CASSPLVGAGTDTQYF
cdr3_nt: TGTGCCAGCAGCCCGCTCGTGGGGGCCGGCACAGATACGCAGTATTTT

clone_size: -
j_call: TRBJ2-5
v_call: TRBV19
d_call: -
cdr3_aa: CATSVGGETQYF
cdr3_nt: TGTGCCACCTCAGTGGGGGGAGAGACCCAGTACTTC

clone_size: -
j_call: TRBJ2-6
v_call: TRBV11-2
d_call: TRBD1
cdr3_aa: CASSFRPGTGGGGANVLTF
cdr3_nt: TGTGCCAGCAGCTTTAGGCCCGGGACAGGGGGCGGTGGGGCCAACGTCCTGACTTTC

clone_size: -
j_call: TRBJ1-1
v_call: TRBV6-1
d_call: -
cdr3_aa: CASSEYYTNTEAFF
cdr3_nt: TGTGCCAGCAGTGAATACTACACGAACACTGAAGCTTTCTTT

clone_size: -
j_call: TRBJ2-2
v_call: TRBV28
d_call: TRBD2
cdr3_aa: CASTLSAGGRGRTGELFF
cdr3_nt: TGTGCCAGCACCCTCTCTGCGGGAGGCAGGGGCAGAACCGGGGAGCTGTTTTTT

clone_size: -
j_call: TRBJ2-7
v_call: TRBV27
d_call: TRBD2
cdr3_aa: CASRYGTSGAYEQYF
cdr3_nt: TGTGCCAGCAGGTATGGGACTAGCGGGGCCTACGAACAGTACTTC

clone_size: -
j_call: TRBJ1-5
v_call: TRBV19
d_call: -
cdr3_aa: CASSLGFQPQHF
cdr3_nt: TGTGCCAGTAGCCTGGGTTTTCAGCCCCAGCATTTT

clone_size: once
j_call: TRBJ1-1
v_call: TRBV6-6
d_call: TRBD1
cdr3_aa: CASSYEQGRSAEAFF
cdr3_nt: TGTGCCAGCAGTTACGAACAGGGGCGTTCCGCTGAAGCTTTCTTT

clone_size: -
j_call: TRBJ1-4
v_call: TRBV11-2
d_call: -
cdr3_aa: CASSSRGKLFF
cdr3_nt: TGTGCCAGCAGCTCAAGGGGAAAACTGTTTTTT

clone_size: -
j_call: TRBJ2-5
v_call: TRBV5-6
d_call: -
cdr3_aa: CASSLEGVETQYF
cdr3_nt: TGTGCCAGCAGCTTGGAAGGGGTTGAGACCCAGTACTTC

clone_size: -
j_call: TRBJ2-7
v_call: TRBV5-1
d_call: -
cdr3_aa: CASSTGSPSYEQYF
cdr3_nt: TGCGCCAGCAGCACGGGCAGTCCCTCCTACGAGCAGTACTTC

clone_size: -
j_call: TRBJ2-1
v_call: TRBV7-8
d_call: -
cdr3_aa: CASSLVVEQFF
cdr3_nt: TGTGCCAGCAGCTTAGTGGTTGAGCAGTTCTTC

clone_size: -
j_call: TRBJ1-1
v_call: TRBV28
d_call: -
cdr3_aa: CASSTGLIIQAFF
cdr3_nt: TGTGCCAGCAGTACGGGACTTATCATTCAAGCTTTCTTT

clone_size: -
j_call: TRBJ2-3
v_call: TRBV5-4
d_call: -
cdr3_aa: CASSLDGGTTDTQYF
cdr3_nt: TGTGCCAGCAGCTTGGATGGCGGGACCACAGATACGCAGTATTTT

clone_size: -
j_call: TRBJ1-5
v_call: TRBV2
d_call: -
cdr3_aa: CASTPESRVGGQPQHF
cdr3_nt: TGTGCCAGCACCCCAGAAAGCAGGGTGGGCGGTCAGCCCCAGCATTTT

clone_size: -
j_call: TRBJ2-7
v_call: TRBV7-2
d_call: -
cdr3_aa: CASSSTRTYEQYF
cdr3_nt: TGTGCCAGCAGCTCTACTAGAACGTACGAGCAGTACTTC

clone_size: -
j_call: TRBJ2-7
v_call: TRBV5-4
d_call: -
cdr3_aa: CASSLGGRSPIYEQYF
cdr3_nt: TGTGCCAGCAGCTTGGGGGGGCGCTCCCCTATTTACGAGCAGTACTTC

clone_size: few
j_call: TRBJ1-5
v_call: TRBV18
d_call: -
cdr3_aa: CASSPTGQGSNQPQHF
cdr3_nt: TGTGCCAGCTCACCCACCGGGCAGGGTAGCAATCAGCCCCAGCATTTT

clone_size: -
j_call: TRBJ1-1
v_call: TRBV19
d_call: -
cdr3_aa: CASSTAANTEAFF
cdr3_nt: TGTGCCTCTAGTACCGCAGCGAACACTGAAGCTTTCTTT

clone_size: -
j_call: TRBJ1-2
v_call: TRBV6-5
d_call: -
cdr3_aa: CATAFDRSAMGYTF
cdr3_nt: TGTGCCACCGCCTTTGACAGGTCCGCTATGGGCTACACCTTC

clone_size: -
j_call: TRBJ2-1
v_call: TRBV4-3
d_call: TRBD1
cdr3_aa: CASSHFGTGSRNEQFF
cdr3_nt: TGCGCCAGCAGCCATTTCGGGACAGGGAGTAGGAATGAGCAGTTCTTC

clone_size: many
j_call: TRBJ1-2
v_call: TRBV5-8
d_call: TRBD1
cdr3_aa: CASSLLGDRAIGYTF
cdr3_nt: TGTGCCAGCAGCTTGTTGGGGGACAGGGCGATTGGCTACACCTTC

clone_size: -
j_call: TRBJ2-3
v_call: TRBV6-4
d_call: -
cdr3_aa: CASSDTTDTQYF
cdr3_nt: TGTGCCAGCAGTGACACCACAGATACGCAGTATTTT

clone_size: -
j_call: TRBJ2-1
v_call: TRBV2
d_call: TRBD2
cdr3_aa: CASRGGLPLYNEQFF
cdr3_nt: TGTGCCAGCAGGGGGGGGTTGCCTCTCTACAATGAGCAGTTCTTC

clone_size: -
j_call: TRBJ1-4
v_call: TRBV6-5
d_call: -
cdr3_aa: CASSYSGRATNEKLFF
cdr3_nt: TGTGCCAGCAGTTACTCCGGGCGTGCAACTAATGAAAAACTGTTTTTT

clone_size: -
j_call: TRBJ1-4
v_call: TRBV19
d_call: -
cdr3_aa: CASSNIANEKLFF
cdr3_nt: TGTGCCAGTAGTAATATCGCTAATGAAAAACTGTTTTTT

clone_size: -
j_call: TRBJ2-3
v_call: TRBV5-1
d_call: -
cdr3_aa: CASSLGQGGTDTQYF
cdr3_nt: TGCGCCAGCAGCTTGGGGCAGGGAGGCACAGATACGCAGTATTTT

clone_size: -
j_call: TRBJ2-1
v_call: TRBV19
d_call: TRBD2
cdr3_aa: CASTRRGGHNEQFF
cdr3_nt: TGTGCCAGTACTCGGCGGGGGGGCCATAATGAGCAGTTCTTC

clone_size: -
j_call: TRBJ2-3
v_call: TRBV18
d_call: -
cdr3_aa: CASSLTSTDTQYF
cdr3_nt: TGTGCCAGCTCACTTACTAGCACAGATACGCAGTATTTT

clone_size: -
j_call: TRBJ1-1
v_call: TRBV2
d_call: -
cdr3_aa: CASSEFDPTNTEAFF
cdr3_nt: TGTGCCAGCAGTGAATTCGACCCCACGAACACTGAAGCTTTCTTT

clone_size: -
j_call: TRBJ1-4
v_call: TRBV9
d_call: -
cdr3_aa: CASSVGRGAGNEKLFF
cdr3_nt: TGTGCCAGCAGCGTTGGGCGCGGGGCAGGGAATGAAAAACTGTTTTTT

clone_size: -
j_call: TRBJ1-1
v_call: TRBV20-1
d_call: -
cdr3_aa: CSAHQANEAFF
cdr3_nt: TGCAGTGCTCACCAGGCTAATGAAGCTTTCTTT

clone_size: few
j_call: TRBJ2-7
v_call: TRBV7-9
d_call: -
cdr3_aa: CASSFGGNSYEQYF
cdr3_nt: TGTGCCAGCAGCTTTGGGGGGAACTCCTACGAGCAGTACTTC

clone_size: -
j_call: TRBJ2-5
v_call: TRBV6-5
d_call: -
cdr3_aa: CASSSAGETQYF
cdr3_nt: TGTGCCAGCAGCTCTGCAGGGGAGACCCAGTACTTC

clone_size: many
j_call: TRBJ2-5
v_call: TRBV5-1
d_call: TRBD2
cdr3_aa: CASSLASGGAETQYF
cdr3_nt: TGCGCCAGCAGCTTGGCTAGCGGGGGGGCGGAGACCCAGTACTTC

clone_size: -
j_call: TRBJ1-5
v_call: TRBV19
d_call: -
cdr3_aa: CASSIRGNNQPQHF
cdr3_nt: TGTGCCAGTAGTATACGGGGGAACAATCAGCCCCAGCATTTT

clone_size: -
j_call: TRBJ2-5
v_call: TRBV6-1
d_call: -
cdr3_aa: CASSFSEGETQYF
cdr3_nt: TGTGCCAGCAGCTTTAGTGAAGGAGAGACCCAGTACTTC

clone_size: -
j_call: TRBJ1-1
v_call: TRBV10-3
d_call: -
cdr3_aa: CAISPSENTEAFF
cdr3_nt: TGTGCCATCAGCCCCAGTGAGAACACTGAAGCTTTCTTT